This T cell receptor beta chain comes out of a study of Graves' ophthalmopathy and Graves' hyperthyroidism. Termini included, the CDR3 measures 8 amino acids. Germline lookup yields CDR1 SNHLY and CDR2 FYNNEI. Using RNA transcripts, the TCR beta CDR3 regions were amplified. An initial RT-PCR round employing HTBI primers preceded a second-round multiplex PCR. TCRdb re-derived calls from the multiplex PCR reads in MiXCR, one entry per CDR3 protein. The sample gives around 40,000 distinct CDR3 sequences, roughly half of which show up once; roughly 18% is in the top ten. Exclusion covered patients with other autoimmune diseases or uncontrolled infections (as well as pregnancy or lactation). Findings and caveats of the study: The 13-signature model separated ophthalmopathy from stable hyperthyroidism at 85% to 90% sensitivity and roughly 81% specificity.

Regarding this clonotype: The antigen remains undetermined. The conserved phenylalanine or tryptophan is not found at the CDR3 terminus, so this likely reflects a read error. The limits of the CDR3 on the DNA are not certain, so only TCRdb's listed CDR3 is given.

The V call is TRBV2, the J call TRBJ1-2; TRBD1, the table's D call, was not compared with the DNA. The material sequenced was peripheral blood. The source is an adult man with Graves' ophthalmopathy. This chain's CDR3 is CASSATGR.